Described below is a single T cell receptor (beta chain) sequence and its context. What it binds is not known. The data are from a study of PD-L1 blockade in urothelial cancer. Study summary: Male sex and bladder-origin urothelial cancer characterized about 85% of the 29 patients. Study patients had been treated with 0 to 3 previous chemotherapy regimens.

Study results and caveats: Durable-benefit patients showed greater tumor-associated blood clone expansion at 3 weeks.

V was pared by 1 base and J by 5 bases, with 8 bases between. CDR1 and CDR2 (germline): SGHNT, YENEEA. The CDR3 has 14 residues. Time point in this sample: peripheral blood 6 weeks after treatment start. The cohort comprised individuals with locally advanced or metastatic urothelial carcinoma. Data came from immunoSEQ multiplex PCR; TCRdb stores just in-frame clones and leaves some out. Of 35,000 to 40,000 clones in the sample, 70% to 90% were seen once. The sequence came from a man between 60 and 75 years old with urothelial cancer. The rearrangement links TRBV11-3 to TRBJ2-2; no reliable D call. The sample in question was PBMCs, obtained around atezolizumab (anti-PD-L1) treatment. The CDR3 nucleotides read TGTGCCAGCAGCTTAGGAGACACGACCGGGGAGCTGTTTTTT. This gives the protein CASSLGDTTGELFF.